This TCR beta chain was profiled in a study of OX40 agonist ivuxolimab in advanced cancers. Study summary: Previous treatment with anti-PD-1, anti-PD-L1 or anti-CTLA-4 therapy was allowed; roughly 40% had received some. General observations from the study: On average, CD8+ T cells showed a greater number of expanded clones than CD4+.

Comments on this clone: The antigen remains unidentified.

Some clones are missing from TCRdb's copy, which holds only in-frame ones; the method was immunoSEQ multiplex PCR. The sample carries roughly 63,000 clones, about 91% recorded once. Trimming left V 1 base short and J 10 bases short, with 8 bases between. Germline V lookup: CDR1 SQVTM, CDR2 ANQGSEA. The CDR3 is made up of 11 amino acids. The chain employs TRBV29-1 and TRBJ2-1, with D hard to call. Material: CD4+ or CD8+ T cells sorted from blood, obtained in a trial of the OX40 agonist ivuxolimab. The sequence came from an adult with an advanced solid tumor such as melanoma, head and neck, liver or kidney cancer. The CDR3 coding sequence is TGCAGCGTTGAAGGTAGGGTAGAGCAGTTCTTC. It translates to CSVEGRVEQFF.